This paragraph reports one TCR beta chain. This sample also contains other DNA sequences that code for the same CDR3. The sample comes from a study of blood T cell repertoires in COVID-19. Looking at the study overall: The origin of the acute and convalescent COVID-19 samples was the United States, Italy and Spain. Sources were T cells, B-cell-depleted T cells, or PBMCs; the material itself was cDNA or gDNA.

Patients in Seattle were enrolled during active infection, then followed longitudinally. The method was immunoSEQ multiplex PCR; TCRdb's version includes in-frame clones alone and lacks a portion of them. The table includes 390,000 or so clones, 80% to 90% detected once. Trimming pared 8 bases from V and 0 bases from J, leaving 10 bases between. Per germline, CDR1 LNHDA and CDR2 SQIVND (reference sequence). The CDR3 length is 13 residues. This chain connects TRBV19 to TRBJ1-2; possibly TRBD1 for D (6 bases). This TCR derives from a young woman with COVID-19, enrolled during active disease. The sequencing input was peripheral blood. For the CDR3, the DNA is TGTGCCAGTCGGGACACAGCTAACTATGGCTACACCTTC. Its protein is CASRDTANYGYTF.